The sequence of this T cell receptor (beta chain) was determined in a study of OX40 agonist ivuxolimab in advanced cancers. Overall study findings and caveats: Among some nonresponders, normalized T-cell clonal expansion was also low.

TCRdb keeps only in-frame clones here, not all; method: immunoSEQ multiplex PCR. The sample carries 58,000 or so clones, over 65% recorded once. Details on this clone: Its antigen is still unknown.

This CDR3 has 17 amino acids. The germline gives CDR1 MDHEN, CDR2 SYDVKM. With 5 bases clipped from V and 6 bases from J, the junction kept 11 bases outside the gene matches. The clonotype was recovered from an adult with an advanced solid tumor such as melanoma, head and neck, liver or kidney cancer. The specimen comprised CD4+ or CD8+ T cells sorted from blood, sampled in a trial of the OX40 agonist ivuxolimab. V gene TRBV28 combines with J gene TRBJ1-4, with TRBD1 matching over 11 bases. The CDR3 nucleotides are TGTGCCAGCAGTCCAATATGGGGGACAGGGGGGTATGAAAAACTGTTTTTT. Amino acid sequence: CASSPIWGTGGYEKLFF.